Below, 31 T cell receptor beta chains from the same sample are listed, as sequenced in a study of blood T cells in healthy people across ages. Then a second PCR, running roughly 7 to 11 cycles, was carried out with a sample-barcoded 5' primer and a J-beta primer mix. TCRdb redid the calling of the 5' RACE reads with MiXCR, one entry per CDR3 protein. The data hold 450,000 to 700,000 distinct CDR3 sequences, with 27% observed a single time. The sequenced sample consisted of blood. All receptors come from a woman in her 70s in good health.

The rearrangement joins TRBV7-2 to TRBJ2-1, with no clear D. Germline-derived CDR1 and CDR2 are SGHTA and FQGNSA. There are 17 residues in the CDR3. Trimming removed 0 bases at V and 6 bases at J, with 18 bases between. The CDR3 DNA follows: TGTGCCAGCAGCTTAGCGCGAAACACCCAAGCCGGCAATGAGCAGTTCTTC. Its protein product is CASSLARNTQAGNEQFF.

This clonotype has ten or more counts. The chain has TRBV6-1 and TRBJ2-4; 7 nucleotides line up with TRBD1. The CDR3 loop spans 15 amino acids. Trimming at V came to 2 bases and at J to 6 bases, leaving 7 bases not matched to a gene. The germline CDR1 and CDR2 sequences are MNHNS and SASEGT. The CDR3 DNA sequence: TGTGCCAGCAGTGAATCTTTGGGACAGAGAAACATTCAGTACTTC. Protein product: CASSESLGQRNIQYF.

This clonotype was picked up many times. This chain joins TRBV29-1 and TRBJ2-7; D perhaps matches TRBD1 (5 bases). CDR3 length equals 12 residues. The V and J ends lost 4 bases and 5 bases respectively, with 12 bases between them. The germline CDR1 and CDR2 sequences are SQVTM and ANQGSEA. The chain's CDR3 is CSVGGPVDEQYF. In nucleotides, the CDR3 is TGCAGCGTTGGGGGCCCGGTGGACGAGCAGTACTTC.

There are many counts of this clonotype. The chain links TRBV7-2 to TRBJ2-5; the D call may be TRBD1 or TRBD2 (5 bases each). CDR1 is SGHTA, CDR2 FQGNSA, per germline. This CDR3 comprises 14 residues. Trimming stripped 1 base from V and 7 bases from J, with 13 bases between. CDR3 residues: CASSLVEERGTQYF. In DNA form, the CDR3 reads TGTGCCAGCAGCTTAGTGGAAGAGAGGGGGACCCAGTACTTC.

The sample holds many counts of this clonotype. The rearrangement uses TRBV7-2 and TRBJ1-3; possibly TRBD1 for D (5 bases). The CDR3 is made up of 14 amino acids. Germline loops: CDR1 SGHTA, CDR2 FQGNSA. Trimming took 1 base from V and 4 from J, leaving 8 bases between them. The CDR3 loop reads CASSLGRGGNTIYF. The CDR3 region has the DNA TGTGCCAGCAGCTTAGGGCGGGGGGGAAACACCATATATTTT.

The chain combines TRBV7-2 with TRBJ1-2; 11 bases agree with TRBD1. The CDR3 contains 13 residues. V shed 1 base, J shed 12 bases, and the junction held 4 bases outside the gene matches. CDR1 SGHTA and CDR2 FQGNSA come from the germline V gene. As DNA, the CDR3 is TGTGCCAGCAGCTTAGAGAGGACAGGGGGCAACACCTTC. Translated: CASSLERTGGNTF.

There are many counts of this clonotype. The chain recombines TRBV4-2 with TRBJ2-7; 9 nucleotides line up with TRBD1. Germline V CDR1 and CDR2: LGHNA, YNFKEQ. The V and J ends lost 4 bases and 6 bases, in that order; junction bases with no gene match: 7. The CDR3 is 14 residues long. In nucleotides, the CDR3 is TGTGCCAGCAGCCTCCGGACAGGGGACTTCGAGCAGTACTTC. This sequence encodes CASSLRTGDFEQYF.

The CDR3 nucleotides are TGCAGTGCCCCTAAAGGGGCCCTCGCAGATACGCAGTATTTT. As protein: CSAPKGALADTQYF. V usage is TRBV20-1 and J usage is TRBJ2-3; weak D call: TRBD1 (5 bases). This CDR3 is 14 amino acids long. Per germline, CDR1 DFQATT and CDR2 SNEGSKA (reference sequence). V was pared by 6 bases and J by 4 bases, with 17 bases between.

Only a few counts were recorded for this clonotype. J is TRBJ2-1 and V is TRBV14, with D possibly TRBD2 on 6 matching bases. From germline, CDR1 is SGHDN and CDR2 FVKESK. V gave up 3 bases and J gave up 6 bases, with 12 bases separating them. The CDR3 contains 14 residues. The CDR3 sequence is CASSQRHGGNEQFF. The CDR3 region has the DNA TGTGCCAGCAGCCAGAGGCACGGGGGCAATGAGCAGTTCTTC.

This clonotype was recorded a few times. The V and J genes are TRBV29-1 and TRBJ2-5; 7 bases are shared with TRBD2. Germline loops: CDR1 SQVTM, CDR2 ANQGSEA. The CDR3 consists of 15 residues. V dropped 3 bases and J dropped 0; count of bases not matched to a gene: 7. The CDR3 coding sequence is TGCAGCGTTGAGGTCTTAGCGGGCTACCAAGAGACCCAGTACTTC. Residues: CSVEVLAGYQETQYF.

This clonotype was seen repeatedly, ten times or more. The chain uses TRBV20-1 and TRBJ1-1; possibly TRBD1 for D (6 bases). In germline, CDR1 is DFQATT, CDR2 SNEGSKA (reference sequence). This CDR3 is 15 amino acids long. V lost 5 bases, J lost 0 bases, and 16 bases lay in between. The CDR3 DNA reads as TGCAGTGCTGCGGGACAAAAGAATCTGAACACTGAAGCTTTCTTT. Its protein is CSAAGQKNLNTEAFF.

The V call is TRBV11-2, the J call TRBJ1-2, with TRBD1 identical over 8 bases. This CDR3 has 15 residues. The germline V gene encodes CDR1 SGHAT and CDR2 FQNNGV. V lost 6 bases and J lost 8; bases outside the gene matches: 14. CDR3 region: CASSLNDRGPGGYTF. The CDR3 region has the DNA TGTGCCAGCAGTTTGAATGACAGGGGCCCTGGGGGCTACACCTTC. Full variable domain (outside the CDR3, taken from reference TRBV11-2 and TRBJ1-2): EAGVAQSPRYKIIEKRQSVAFWCNPISGHATLYWYQQILGQGPKLLIQFQNNGVVDDSQLPKDRFSAERLKGVDSTLKIQPAKLEDSAVYLCASSLNDRGPGGYTFGSGTRLTVV.

The V and J genes are TRBV4-1 and TRBJ2-7; 10 nucleotides agree with TRBD2. This CDR3 spans 16 amino acids. Germline V gene lookup returns CDR1 MGHRA and CDR2 YSYEKL. Losses at the gene ends were 3 bases for V and 0 bases for J; bases not matched to a gene: 5. The CDR3 sequence is CASSQGLAGASYEQYF. CDR3 nucleotides: TGCGCCAGCAGCCAGGGTCTAGCGGGGGCCTCCTACGAGCAGTACTTC.

V gene TRBV6-1 combines with J gene TRBJ2-3; 7 nucleotides agree with TRBD1. The J segment lost 5 bases and the V segment lost 7 bases, leaving 9 bases of the junction unmatched. This CDR3 spans 14 amino acids. Germline CDR1 MNHNS, CDR2 SASEGT. The CDR3: CASTQLTGVDTQYF. The CDR3 bases are TGTGCCAGCACCCAGCTAACAGGGGTAGATACGCAGTATTTT.

The CDR3 reads CSAYAGGGGYQETQYF. The CDR3, as DNA: TGCAGTGCTTACGCCGGGGGCGGGGGGTACCAAGAGACCCAGTACTTC. This chain uses TRBV20-1 with TRBJ2-5; 8 nucleotides line up with TRBD2. The trim removed 5 bases at V and 0 bases at J, leaving 11 bases unmatched. The CDR3 spans 16 residues. Germline-derived CDR1 and CDR2 are DFQATT and SNEGSKA (reference sequence).

With respect to this clonotype: A read error may produce the germline difference seen at one junction end. The rearrangement links TRBV7-7 to TRBJ1-4, with no clear D. This CDR3 region has 14 residues. Germline V gives CDR1 SSHAT, CDR2 FNYEAQ (reference sequence). The CDR3 spells CASSLNPTGEKLFF. The CDR3 DNA is TGTGCTAGCAGCTTGAATCCAACCGGTGAAAAACTGTTTTTT.

A few counts support this clonotype. Germline is not matched at one junction end, which may reflect a read error. V usage is TRBV15 and J usage is TRBJ2-7; 7 nucleotides line up with TRBD1. CDR3 size: 15 residues. Per germline, CDR1 LNHNV and CDR2 YYDKDF (reference sequence). The CDR3: CATSRAGTDSYEQYF. CDR3 DNA sequence: TGTGCCACCAGTAGAGCCGGGACAGATTCCTACGAGCAGTACTTC.

This clonotype was recorded many times. This sequence joins TRBV7-9 and TRBJ2-2; D uncertain. Germline assignment: CDR1 SEHNR and CDR2 FQNEAQ (reference sequence). The CDR3 is made up of 13 amino acids. V was pared by 5 bases and J by 7 bases, with 11 bases between. CDR3 protein: CASSPTKDGELFF. The CDR3 nucleotides are TGTGCCAGCAGCCCCACGAAGGACGGGGAGCTGTTTTTT. Variable domain in full (rest from reference TRBV7-9 and TRBJ2-2): DTGVSQNPRHKITKRGQNVTFRCDPISEHNRLYWYRQTLGQGPEFLTYFQNEAQLEKSRLLSDRFSAERPKGSFSTLEIQRTEQGDSAMYLCASSPTKDGELFFGEGSRLTVL.

This sequence joins TRBV7-3 and TRBJ2-5; possibly TRBD1 or TRBD2 for D (6 bases each). Deletions cut 4 bases from V and 3 bases from J, with 15 bases between. Per germline, CDR1 SGHTA and CDR2 FQGTGA. CDR3 size: 15 residues. CDR3 DNA: TGTGCCAGCAGCTCGATGGGGGGCCGGGAAGAGACCCAGTACTTC. Its translation: CASSSMGGREETQYF.

V and J are TRBV7-3 and TRBJ2-5; the match to TRBD2 covers 10 bases. The last part of the DNA fits TRBJ2-1 better; the J call may be wrong. The germline V gene has CDR1 SGHTA and CDR2 FQGTGA. CDR3 length equals 14 residues. The CDR3 bases are TGTGCCAGCAGCTCCAGCGGGGGGGAGGTTGAGCAGTTCTTC. Protein: CASSSSGGEVEQFF.

The rearrangement uses TRBV9 and TRBJ1-1; no reliable D call. The germline CDR1 and CDR2 sequences are SGDLS and YYNGEE. The CDR3 contains 15 residues. V was trimmed by 4 bases and J by 1 base, leaving 14 bases between them. CDR3 sequence (DNA): TGTGCCAGCAGCCCTATCCCGGGCCAGAACACTGAAGCTTTCTTT. This gives the protein CASSPIPGQNTEAFF.

Only a few counts were recorded for this clonotype. The CDR3 loop reads CASSPGLGGKNIQYF. The CDR3 DNA follows: TGTGCCAGCAGCCCAGGGCTAGGGGGCAAAAACATTCAGTACTTC. The chain links TRBV7-2 to TRBJ2-4; D possibly corresponds to TRBD1 (6 bases). Per the germline V gene, CDR1 is SGHTA and CDR2 is FQGNSA. The CDR3 extends over 15 amino acids. Between the trimmed V and J ends, which lost 5 bases and 3 bases, there was a span of 14 bases.

This sequence joins TRBV12-3 or TRBV12-4 and TRBJ2-2, with 7 bases that match TRBD1. Unmatched junction bases numbered 6, after V lost 5 bases and J lost 9 bases. The CDR3 covers 13 residues. The CDR3 nucleotides read TGTGCCAGCAGTCCCGGACAGGTACGGGAGCTGTTTTTT. This sequence encodes CASSPGQVRELFF.

V and J are TRBV7-3 and TRBJ2-5, with a possible D match to TRBD2 (6 bases). V was shortened by 4 bases and J by 2 bases, with 17 bases between the two germline ends. The CDR3 has 16 residues. The V gene's germline CDR1 is SGHTA and CDR2 FQGTGA. DNA of the CDR3: TGTGCCAGCAGCTCCACCGGCGGGGCTTGGCAAGAGACCCAGTACTTC. Amino acids: CASSSTGGAWQETQYF.

V usage is TRBV20-1 and J usage is TRBJ2-2; no reliable D call. V lost 3 bases, J lost 1 base, and 9 bases lay in between. CDR1 and CDR2 (germline): DFQATT, SNEGSKA (reference sequence). The CDR3 spans 14 residues. The CDR3 reads CSASTSRNTGELFF. The CDR3 region has the DNA TGCAGTGCTAGCACCAGCAGGAACACCGGGGAGCTGTTTTTT.

The chain employs TRBV10-3 and TRBJ2-3, with D possibly matching TRBD1 (6 bases). The CDR3 spans 13 residues. Trimming removed 6 bases at V and 0 bases at J, with 7 bases between. CDR1 and CDR2 from the germline V gene are ENHRY and SYGVKD. CDR3 sequence: CAIRGGSTDTQYF. CDR3 in DNA: TGTGCCATCAGAGGGGGTAGCACAGATACGCAGTATTTT.

This clonotype was found a few times. V usage is TRBV5-6 and J usage is TRBJ2-1, with unresolved D. V lost 2 bases and J 3 bases, leaving 9 bases between the germline ends. CDR3 size: 14 residues. The germline V gene has CDR1 SGHDT and CDR2 YYEEEE. In nucleotides, the CDR3 is TGTGCCAGCAGCTTTGGGGTTCTCTACAATGAGCAGTTCTTC. This codes for CASSFGVLYNEQFF.

The chain employs TRBV7-9 and TRBJ1-1; the D is unclear. This CDR3 is 15 amino acids long. The V gene's germline CDR1 is SEHNR and CDR2 FQNEAQ (reference sequence). Trimming removed 1 base from V and 1 base from J, with 10 bases in between. CDR3 in DNA: TGTGCCAGCAGCTTAGGGCGGGGTGCGAACACTGAAGCTTTCTTT. Translation gives CASSLGRGANTEAFF.

This chain uses TRBV29-1 with TRBJ2-3, with D unclear. Germline values: CDR1 SQVTM, CDR2 ANQGSEA. V was pared by 7 bases and J by 2 bases, with 13 bases between. The CDR3 has 13 amino acids. CDR3 residues: CSAPSLSTDTQYF. The CDR3 DNA reads TGCAGCGCCCCGTCCCTTTCCACAGATACGCAGTATTTT.

Details on this clonotype: Germline and junction disagree at one end, which may indicate a read error. The V call is TRBV6-2 or TRBV6-3, the J call TRBJ1-1, with 9 bases identical to TRBD1. Per the germline V gene, CDR1 is MNHEY and CDR2 is SVGEGT. This CDR3 is built from 17 residues. CDR3 residues: CASSYALPGQGNTEAFF. DNA of the CDR3: TGTGCCAGTAGTTACGCCCTACCGGGACAGGGAAACACTGAAGCTTTCTTT.

The chain uses TRBV7-9 and TRBJ2-5, with 7 positions matching TRBD1. CDR3 length: 16 residues. Germline CDR1 and CDR2: SEHNR and FQNEAQ (reference sequence). Trimming removed 1 base from V and 2 bases from J; junction bases left unmatched: 7. The CDR3 DNA is TGTGCCAGCAGCTTAGGTACAGGGGATTTACAAGAGACCCAGTACTTC. This encodes CASSLGTGDLQETQYF.